These 18 T cell receptor beta chains share one sample of origin, sequenced in a study of PD-1 blockade in mismatch repair-deficient tumors. The assay was immunoSEQ multiplex PCR, and TCRdb's table has in-frame clones only and misses some. The data show under 50,000 clones, around four fifths seen once. The source was PBMCs, collected 38 to 40 weeks after starting pembrolizumab. These receptors were taken from an adult with mismatch repair-deficient cancer.

This clone was detected a few times. The chain combines TRBV7-8 with TRBJ2-7, with D possibly matching TRBD1 (5 bases). Germline V gives CDR1 SGHVS, CDR2 FQNEAQ. The CDR3 contains 16 residues. The V and J ends lost 4 bases and 7 bases respectively, with 23 bases between them. The DNA of the CDR3 is TGTGCCAGCAGCTCGGGTTTAGTTTCGGGCGCAGGGGAGCAGTACTTC. Residues: CASSSGLVSGAGEQYF.

Only one count was recorded for this clone. This chain connects TRBV5-4 to TRBJ2-2; the match to TRBD2 covers 8 bases. Germline CDR1 and CDR2: SGHNT and YYREEE (reference sequence). CDR3 length: 15 amino acids. V was pared by 3 bases and J by 0 bases, with 1 base of the junction left unmatched. The CDR3 sequence: CASSSGGSNTGELFF. CDR3 bases: TGTGCCAGCAGCTCGGGGGGGTCGAACACCGGGGAGCTGTTTTTT. Together with reference TRBV5-4 and TRBJ2-2, the CDR3 gives the full variable domain: ETGVTQSPTHLIKTRGQQVTLRCSSQSGHNTVSWYQQALGQGPQFIFQYYREEENGRGNFPPRFSGLQFPNYSSELNVNALELDDSALYLCASSSGGSNTGELFFGEGSRLTVL.

This chain links TRBV12-5 with TRBJ2-1; D uncertain. V was shortened by 6 bases and J by 9 bases, with 15 bases between the two germline ends. Per germline, CDR1 LGHNT and CDR2 FRNRAP. The CDR3 is made up of 13 amino acids. The CDR3, as DNA: TGTGCTAGTGGCCACTCGCTAGGCGGTGAGCAGTTCTTC. Its protein is CASGHSLGGEQFF.

The gene calls are TRBV6-1 and TRBJ2-1; 9 bases map to TRBD1. The J segment lost 5 bases and the V segment lost 6 bases, leaving 5 bases of the junction unmatched. Germline CDR1 MNHNS, CDR2 SASEGT. The CDR3 is 14 amino acids. This CDR3 reads CASRPGTGNNEQFF. For the CDR3, the DNA is TGTGCCAGCAGACCCGGGACAGGGAACAATGAGCAGTTCTTC.

The chain combines TRBV28 with TRBJ2-6, with TRBD2 as a possible D gene (5 bases). V shed 2 bases and J shed 3 bases, with 8 bases lying between them. Germline CDR1 is MDHEN and CDR2 is SYDVKM. The CDR3 sequence is 15 residues long. Here the CDR3 DNA reads TGTGCCAGCAGTTTAACGGGGAGTGGGGCCAACGTCCTGACTTTC. Protein sequence: CASSLTGSGANVLTF. The full variable domain, with the rest looked up from reference TRBV28 and TRBJ2-6, is DVKVTQSSRYLVKRTGEKVFLECVQDMDHENMFWYRQDPGLGLRLIYFSYDVKMKEKGDIPEGYSVSREKKERFSLILESASTNQTSMYLCASSLTGSGANVLTFGAGSRLTVL.

This chain uses TRBV6-6 with TRBJ2-1; 9 nucleotides match TRBD2. There are 13 residues in the CDR3. Germline loops: CDR1 MNHNY, CDR2 SVGAGI (reference sequence). The junction had 7 bases not matched to a gene; V was cut back by 6 bases and J by 10 bases. The CDR3 bases are TGTGCCAGCAGCCGCGTAGCGGGAGTAGAGCAGTTCTTC. It translates to CASSRVAGVEQFF.

Here the CDR3 reads CAWSGRESSYNEQFF. For the CDR3, the DNA is TGTGCCTGGAGCGGGAGGGAAAGCTCCTACAATGAGCAGTTCTTC. The chain links TRBV30 to TRBJ2-1; the match to TRBD2 covers 8 bases. This CDR3 contains 15 residues. In germline, CDR1 is GTSNPN, CDR2 SVGIG (reference sequence). V was clipped by 3 bases and J by 0 bases; unmatched bases: 4.

In its sample, this clone was seen once. The chain couples TRBV19 to TRBJ1-5, with D hard to call. Trimming pared 3 bases from V and 0 bases from J, leaving 9 bases between. The CDR3 is 15 amino acids. CDR1 LNHDA and CDR2 SQIVND come from the germline V gene (reference sequence). The CDR3 sequence is CASSIDGFSNQPQHF. CDR3 nucleotide sequence: TGTGCCAGTAGTATTGACGGGTTTAGCAATCAGCCCCAGCATTTT.

The CDR3, as DNA: TGTGCCAGCAGCCAATCCCTTGCTAGCGGGGATTACAATGAGCAGTTCTTC. It is translated as CASSQSLASGDYNEQFF. This rearrangement joins TRBV16 to TRBJ2-1; 9 bases align to TRBD2. The CDR3 has 17 residues. The V gene's germline CDR1 is KGHSY and CDR2 FQNENV. The J segment lost 4 bases and the V segment lost 0 bases, leaving 7 bases of the junction unmatched. The full variable domain, rest sourced from reference TRBV16 and TRBJ2-1, is GEEVAQTPKHLVRGEGQKAKLYCAPIKGHSYVFWYQQVLKNEFKFLISFQNENVFDETGMPKERFSAKCLPNSPCSLEIQATKLEDSAVYFCASSQSLASGDYNEQFFGPGTRLTVL.

This rearrangement joins TRBV10-2 to TRBJ2-2, with D perhaps matching TRBD2 (6 bases). This CDR3 is built from 16 residues. Trimming pared 6 bases from V and 3 bases from J, leaving 17 bases between. Germline values: CDR1 WSHSY, CDR2 SAAADI. CDR3 sequence (DNA): TGCGCCAGCAGGGGGATACGGGAGAGTGACACCGGGGAGCTGTTTTTT. Protein: CASRGIRESDTGELFF.

The chain employs TRBV6-5 and TRBJ2-3; D possibly corresponds to TRBD1 (6 bases). The germline V gene encodes CDR1 MNHEY and CDR2 SVGAGI. V was trimmed by 3 bases and J by 1 base, leaving 14 bases between them. There are 16 residues in the CDR3. The CDR3 sequence is CASSYRGLVGTDTQYF. DNA of the CDR3: TGTGCCAGCAGTTATAGGGGGTTAGTTGGCACAGATACGCAGTATTTT.

The V gene is TRBV29-1, the J gene TRBJ2-1; TRBD2 aligns across 10 bases. The CDR3 is 15 amino acids. Germline CDR1 reads SQVTM; CDR2 reads ANQGSEA. The CDR3 coding sequence is TGCAGTGCCAGTAAGCGGGAGGGCCGAAACAATGAGCAGTTCTTC. This translates into CSASKREGRNNEQFF.

The rearrangement joins TRBV28 to TRBJ1-2; 8 nucleotides line up with TRBD1. V shed 6 bases and J 6 bases; nucleotides not matched to a gene: 6. The CDR3 contains 13 residues. Germline lookup yields CDR1 MDHEN and CDR2 SYDVKM. In DNA, the CDR3 is TGTGCCAGCAGCGGACAGGGTGGGGATGGCTACACCTTC. Amino acids: CASSGQGGDGYTF.

V gene TRBV7-9 combines with J gene TRBJ1-1, with D unresolved. The CDR3 is 14 amino acids. V was clipped by 6 bases and J by 1 base, with 12 bases between them. CDR1 SEHNR and CDR2 FQNEAQ come from the germline V gene (reference sequence). CDR3 region: CASRGDTSNTEAFF. The CDR3 bases are TGTGCCAGCAGGGGCGATACCTCGAACACTGAAGCTTTCTTT. The variable domain in full, completed from reference TRBV7-9 and TRBJ1-1, reads DTGVSQNPRHKITKRGQNVTFRCDPISEHNRLYWYRQTLGQGPEFLTYFQNEAQLEKSRLLSDRFSAERPKGSFSTLEIQRTEQGDSAMYLCASRGDTSNTEAFFGQGTRLTVV.

This clone has more than one count but fewer than ten. V gene TRBV11-2 combines with J gene TRBJ2-7; 7 nucleotides align to TRBD2. The CDR3 is 15 amino acids. CDR1 SGHAT and CDR2 FQNNGV come from the germline V gene. Losses at the gene ends were 5 bases for V and 4 bases for J; bases not matched to a gene: 11. CDR3 sequence: CASSHPGSGVYEQYF. CDR3 coding DNA: TGTGCCAGCAGCCACCCCGGGAGCGGGGTTTACGAGCAGTACTTC.

This clone was counted between two and nine times. V usage is TRBV18 and J usage is TRBJ2-7, with D possibly being TRBD1 (6 bases). The CDR3 has 15 residues. Germline V gene sequence: CDR1 KGHSH, CDR2 LQKENI. V was clipped by 3 bases and J by 6 bases, with 18 bases between them. In nucleotides, the CDR3 is TGTGCCAGCTCACCGATCGCCGGCAGGGGAAGCGAGCAGTACTTC. Its protein product is CASSPIAGRGSEQYF.

The chain couples TRBV5-1 to TRBJ2-7; D might be TRBD1 (6 bases). V lost 2 bases and J lost 0, with 12 bases in between. The CDR3 spans 15 residues. Germline V gives CDR1 SGHRS, CDR2 YFSETQ. The CDR3 loop reads CASSFDVGGSYEQYF. The CDR3 DNA reads TGCGCCAGCAGCTTTGATGTAGGGGGCTCCTACGAGCAGTACTTC.

The chain combines TRBV9 with TRBJ2-5, with TRBD2 identical over 11 bases. V gave up 6 bases and J gave up 1 base; unmatched junction bases: 5. The CDR3 contains 15 residues. CDR1 and CDR2 from the germline V gene are SGDLS and YYNGEE. The CDR3 reads CASTQTSGVQETQYF. In nucleotides, the CDR3 is TGTGCCAGCACCCAGACTAGCGGGGTCCAAGAGACCCAGTACTTC.